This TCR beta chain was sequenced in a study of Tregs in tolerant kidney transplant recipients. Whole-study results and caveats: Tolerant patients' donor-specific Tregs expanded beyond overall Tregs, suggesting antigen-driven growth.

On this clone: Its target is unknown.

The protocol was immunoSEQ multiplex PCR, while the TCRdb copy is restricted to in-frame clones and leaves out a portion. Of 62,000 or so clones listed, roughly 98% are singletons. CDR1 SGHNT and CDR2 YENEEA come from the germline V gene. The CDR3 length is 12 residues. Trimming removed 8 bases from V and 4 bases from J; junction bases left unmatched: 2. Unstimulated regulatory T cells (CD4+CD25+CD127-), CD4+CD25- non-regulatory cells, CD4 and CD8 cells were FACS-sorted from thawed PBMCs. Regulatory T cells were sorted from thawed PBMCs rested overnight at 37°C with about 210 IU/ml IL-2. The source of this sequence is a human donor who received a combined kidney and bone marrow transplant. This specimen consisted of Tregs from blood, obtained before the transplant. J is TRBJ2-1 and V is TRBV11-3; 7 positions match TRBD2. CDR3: CASASGYNEQFF. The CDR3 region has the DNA TGTGCCAGCGCTAGCGGATACAATGAGCAGTTCTTC.